This TCR beta chain appears in the sequencing data of a study of blood T cell repertoires in COVID-19. Original data processing: Amplification of reference gene primers was used by the study to estimate nucleated cell counts. The protocol was immunoSEQ multiplex PCR, while the TCRdb copy is restricted to in-frame clones and leaves out a portion. V, J and clone size derive from that table, while D and trimming were established from the DNA sequence. The table has roughly 140,000 clones, 75% to 85% seen once. V dropped 8 bases and J dropped 3 bases, with 13 bases sitting between them. The CDR3 sequence is 13 residues long. The germline V gene encodes CDR1 SGHNT and CDR2 YENEEA.

The specimen was peripheral blood. The chain is built from TRBV11-3 and TRBJ2-5, with a possible D match to TRBD1 (6 bases). The TCR comes from a man aged 60-69 years with active or convalescent COVID-19. CDR3 nucleotides: TGTGCCAGCCTTGCCCGGACAGAAGAGACCCAGTACTTC. Translated, it gives CASLARTEETQYF.